The 9 T cell receptor beta chains presented below share a single source sample, sequenced in a study of cytotoxic CD8 clonotypes in ibrutinib-treated CLL. Generated by immunoSEQ multiplex PCR, the TCRdb table keeps only in-frame clones and is missing some. The sample consists of more than 200,000 clones, under 75% of them appearing once. The sample in question was PBMCs, obtained after 24 months of ibrutinib treatment. These receptors came from a human donor with chronic lymphocytic leukemia.

The J gene is TRBJ2-3, the V gene TRBV6-5; unclear D gene. The CDR3 has 14 amino acids. From germline, CDR1 is MNHEY and CDR2 SVGAGI. Deletions cut 2 bases from V and 4 bases from J, with 10 bases between. The CDR3 sequence: CASSYGQDPDTQYF. The CDR3 DNA follows: TGTGCCAGCAGTTACGGGCAGGACCCAGATACGCAGTATTTT.

The chain is built from TRBV28 and TRBJ2-7; TRBD2 matches at 7 bases. The CDR3 is 15 residues long. Losses at the gene ends were 5 bases for V and 6 bases for J; bases not matched to a gene: 13. CDR1 is MDHEN, CDR2 SYDVKM, per germline. The DNA for the CDR3 is TGTGCCAGCAGTCCCTATGGGGGAGGGGCGGCCGAGCAGTACTTC. Encoded protein: CASSPYGGGAAEQYF.

The chain recombines TRBV4-3 with TRBJ2-1; the match to TRBD1 covers 8 bases. J gave up 4 bases and V 6 bases, and 2 bases lay outside the gene matches. The V gene's germline CDR1 is LGHNA and CDR2 YSLEER. The CDR3 sequence is 13 residues long. The CDR3 nucleotides are TGCGCCAGCAGTAACAGGGGGTACAATGAGCAGTTCTTC. It yields the protein CASSNRGYNEQFF.

The chain joins TRBV7-2 to TRBJ2-5; tentatively, D is TRBD2 (5 bases). The CDR3 contains 14 residues. V gave up 5 bases and J gave up 5 bases, with 15 bases separating them. CDR1 and CDR2 (germline): SGHTA, FQGNSA. CDR3 sequence reads: CASSAGLVLETQYF. Written as DNA, the CDR3 is TGTGCCAGCAGCGCCGGACTTGTATTGGAGACCCAGTACTTC.

The J gene is TRBJ1-2, the V gene TRBV28; the D is unclear. Trimming shortened V by 4 bases and J by 11 bases, and 8 bases separated the two germline ends. Germline CDR1 and CDR2: MDHEN and SYDVKM. This CDR3 comprises 10 residues. The CDR3 DNA follows: TGTGCCAGCAGTTCGACATCTTACACCTTC. This sequence encodes CASSSTSYTF.

The V and J genes are TRBV19 and TRBJ1-1; D is ambiguous. V was pared by 1 base and J by 5 bases, with 11 bases between. This CDR3 comprises 14 residues. Germline CDR1 and CDR2: LNHDA and SQIVND (reference sequence). CDR3 bases: TGTGCCAGTAGTATAGGGCCGGGCTATACTGAAGCTTTCTTT. The encoded protein is CASSIGPGYTEAFF.

This chain joins TRBV6-5 and TRBJ1-1; no firm D call. V shed 0 bases and J shed 6 bases, with 17 bases lying between them. There are 16 residues in the CDR3. The germline V gene has CDR1 MNHEY and CDR2 SVGAGI. The CDR3 nucleotides read TGTGCCAGCAGTTACTCCCTTTATCCGGCGGGCGCTGAAGCTTTCTTT. Translation: CASSYSLYPAGAEAFF.

The chain has TRBV7-2 and TRBJ2-7; D possibly uses TRBD1 or TRBD2 (7 bases each). The CDR3 is made up of 16 amino acids. Germline V lookup: CDR1 SGHTA, CDR2 FQGNSA. With 4 bases removed from V and 1 base from J, the gap between germline ends came to 17 bases. Written as DNA, the CDR3 is TGTGCCAGCAGCTCCTCTTCTCAGGGGGGGTCCTACGAGCAGTACTTC. This sequence encodes CASSSSSQGGSYEQYF.

V gene TRBV6-4 combines with J gene TRBJ2-2; 7 nucleotides align to TRBD1. Per germline, CDR1 MRHNA and CDR2 SNTAGT. The CDR3 covers 16 residues. V shed 3 bases and J 6 bases; nucleotides not matched to a gene: 10. As DNA, the CDR3 is TGTGCCAGCAGTGATCTCCAACAGGGGAAGGCCGGGGAGCTGTTTTTT. Translated, it gives CASSDLQQGKAGELFF.